The T cell receptor beta chain described here comes from a study of spatial heterogeneity in lung cancer (dated by TCRdb to the late 2010s). Looking at the study overall: Samples were obtained from about 69 patients with early-stage, untreated non-small cell lung cancer from the lung TRACERx cohort. Both alpha and beta chains were TCR-sequenced in approximately 200 tumor regions, under 85 matched nontumor lung samples and over 55 PBMC samples obtained at surgery. Beta-chain transcripts were consistently detected in greater numbers than alpha-chain transcripts, which likely reflected higher beta-chain transcript abundance. Follow-up PBMC samples were sequenced whenever available, with the median time to follow-up being about two years after resection. In non-small cell lung cancer, the study made a quantitative comparison of TCR alpha and beta repertoires among multiple tumor regions, matched nontumor lung and blood. In the raw uncorrected reads, each unique combination of TCR and UMI appeared more than ten times on average. Nonsynonymous mutation counts, determined by whole-exome sequencing of tumor tissue, were related to TCR repertoire features. Paper-wide results and their limitations: Only roughly 15 patients were included in comparisons of baseline and follow-up blood repertoires. Ubiquitous expanded tumor TCRs showed up in blood more often at tumor resection than at routine follow-up. Additional single-cell paired TCR alpha and beta sequencing was considered necessary to confirm, at a functional level, the hypothesis that regional TCRs recognize regional mutations.

Preparation of the library involved 5' RACE. TCRdb names NextSeq 500 as the instrument used. In the TCR library protocol, a unique molecular identifier was attached to each TCR cDNA molecule so that PCR and sequencing errors could be corrected. The study's own analysis went as follows. Decombinator tools were used for TCR identification, UMI-based error correction and CDR3 extraction. TCRs above a frequency of 2 per 1,000, corresponding to the top 1% of the tumor frequency distribution, were defined as expanded. Each repertoire was subsampled 100 times to 5,000 TCRs, after which Renyi diversity was computed with the R vegan package. CDR3 similarity networks were constructed using string-kernel similarity of amino acid triplets, with links drawn between CDR3s whose pairwise similarity was above 0.82. TCRdb reworked the public reads: Q25 trimming with fastp, MiXCR clone assembly, productive beta chains retained. Entries are consolidated by CDR3 protein sequence, retaining the most common genes and DNA. V and J calls and clone size were set by TCRdb, not the authors. Within this sample are about 120,000 distinct CDR3 sequences, with 10% to 15% of them counted one time only. The biggest ten clones account for around a sixth of the sample.

Details on this clonotype: Its antigen remains unidentified. No much larger clone is present one base from it, and per-base qualities are unavailable.

Per the publication, the time point label means: blood at routine non-recurrence follow-up after resection. Without any cell sorting, TCR sequencing was performed on whole RNA extracted either from tumor and nontumor lung tissue or from cryopreserved PBMC samples. Only patients with enough RNA available from two or more tumor regions were chosen for TCR sequencing. Reading the germline V gene (reference sequence) gives CDR1 MNHEY and CDR2 SMNVEV. Trimming takes 1 base off V and 2 bases off J; junction bases not matched to a gene: 4. The CDR3 contains 16 residues, cysteine and phenylalanine counted. The DNA shown is the 48-base CDR3, in frame from base 1.

This clonotype was obtained from a male donor with early-stage non-small cell lung cancer. Sequenced material: PBMCs, taken at follow-up. The chain is made from TRBV27 and TRBJ2-3; 9 middle bases align to TRBD2. The sequenced DNA: TGTGCCAGCAGTTTATTAGGGACTAGCCTCACAGATACGCAGTATTTT. Its product reads: CASSLLGTSLTDTQYF.